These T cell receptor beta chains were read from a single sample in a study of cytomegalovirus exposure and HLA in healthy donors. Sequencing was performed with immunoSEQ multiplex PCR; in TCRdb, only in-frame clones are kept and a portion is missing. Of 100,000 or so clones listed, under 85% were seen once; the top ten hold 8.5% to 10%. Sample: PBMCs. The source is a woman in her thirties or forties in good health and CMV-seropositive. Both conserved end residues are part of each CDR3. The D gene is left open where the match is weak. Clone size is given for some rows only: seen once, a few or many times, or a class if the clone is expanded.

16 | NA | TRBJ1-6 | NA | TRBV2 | TGTGCCAGCAGTGCGGAGGACCCCCGCAATAATTCACCCCTCCACTTT | CASSAEDPRNNSPLHF
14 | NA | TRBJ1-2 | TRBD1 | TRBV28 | TGTGCCAGCAGTCCCCCAGGGGGCGGTTATGGCTACACCTTC | CASSPPGGGYGYTF
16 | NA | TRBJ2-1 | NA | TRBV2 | TGTGCCAGCAGTTCCCGGGGGCGGGAGTCTTCCAATGAGCAGTTCTTC | CASSSRGRESSNEQFF
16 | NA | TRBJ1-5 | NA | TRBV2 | TGTGCCAGCACGGGTAGTCAGCCAAACCCCAATCAGCCCCAGCATTTT | CASTGSQPNPNQPQHF
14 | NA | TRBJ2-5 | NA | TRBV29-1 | TGCAGCGTTGAAGACACAGGAAGGCAAGAGACCCAGTACTTC | CSVEDTGRQETQYF
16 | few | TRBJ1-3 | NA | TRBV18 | TGTGCCAGCTCAACCCGACAGGAATTCTCTGGAAACACCATATATTTT | CASSTRQEFSGNTIYF
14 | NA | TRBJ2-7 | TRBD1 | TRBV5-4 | TGTGCCAGCAGCCTTAGGACAGGGGGCTACGAGCAGTACTTC | CASSLRTGGYEQYF
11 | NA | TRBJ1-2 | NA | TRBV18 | TGTGCCAGCTCGTATACAGGAGGCTACACCTTC | CASSYTGGYTF
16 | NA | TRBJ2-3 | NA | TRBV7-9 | TGTTCCAGCAGCTTGCTGCGGGGAGGAAGGGATGATACGCAGTATTTT | CSSSLLRGGRDDTQYF
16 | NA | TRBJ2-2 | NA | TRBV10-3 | TGTGCCATCAGTGAGAATACGGACTCTTTCACCGGGGAGCTGTTTTTT | CAISENTDSFTGELFF
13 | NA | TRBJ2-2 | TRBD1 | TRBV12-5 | TGTGCTAGTGGGTCGGGACAGCCCGGGGAGCTGTTTTTT | CASGSGQPGELFF
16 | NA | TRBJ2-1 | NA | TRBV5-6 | TGTGCCAGCAGCTGGGCACGAATGGCGGGCTACAATGAGCAGTTCTTC | CASSWARMAGYNEQFF
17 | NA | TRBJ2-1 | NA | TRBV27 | TGTGCCAGCAGTTCCCAGCTGCAGGGGTTAAGGAACAATGAGCAGTTCTTC | CASSSQLQGLRNNEQFF
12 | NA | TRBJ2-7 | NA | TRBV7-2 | TGTGCCAGCAGCTCCAGCGGTTACGAGCAGTACTTC | CASSSSGYEQYF
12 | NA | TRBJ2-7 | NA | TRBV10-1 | TGCGCCAGCAGTGGGCAGGGGGGCGAGCAGTACTTC | CASSGQGGEQYF
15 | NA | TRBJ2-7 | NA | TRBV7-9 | TGTGCCAGCAGCTTATCCGGAGAGCTCTCCTACGAGCAGTACTTC | CASSLSGELSYEQYF
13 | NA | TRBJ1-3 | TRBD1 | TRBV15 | TGTGCCACCAAGGGGGCGAGAGGAAACACCATATATTTT | CATKGARGNTIYF
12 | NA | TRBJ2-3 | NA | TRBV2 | TGTGCCAGCAGTTATAGCGCAGATACGCAGTATTTT | CASSYSADTQYF
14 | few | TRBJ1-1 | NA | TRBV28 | TGTGCCAGCCTCCCTGCAGGGTTGAACACTGAAGCTTTCTTT | CASLPAGLNTEAFF
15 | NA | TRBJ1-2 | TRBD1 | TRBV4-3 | TGCGCCAGCAGCCACGACACAGGGGGCTGGGACGGCTACACCTTC | CASSHDTGGWDGYTF
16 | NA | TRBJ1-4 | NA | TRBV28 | TGTGCCAGCAGTGTGACAACAGGGACAACTAATGAAAAACTGTTTTTT | CASSVTTGTTNEKLFF
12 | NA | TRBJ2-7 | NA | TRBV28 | TGTGCCAGCAGTCCATCCTACTACGAGCAGTACTTC | CASSPSYYEQYF
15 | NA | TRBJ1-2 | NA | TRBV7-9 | TGTGCCAGCAGCTCGTTCCGTGTCCGGAGTTATGGCTACACCTTC | CASSSFRVRSYGYTF
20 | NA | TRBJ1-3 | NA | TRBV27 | TGTGCCAGCCCCCCTCTCGGGGTTTTGGCGGGTATCAACTCTGGAAACACCATATATTTT | CASPPLGVLAGINSGNTIYF
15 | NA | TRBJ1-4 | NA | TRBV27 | TGTGCCACCTCCAAGGGGGATGGGGGTGATGAAAAACTGTTTTTT | CATSKGDGGDEKLFF
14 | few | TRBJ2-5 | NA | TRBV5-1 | TGCGCCAGCAGCTTGGGACAGGCTGGAGAGACCCAGTACTTC | CASSLGQAGETQYF
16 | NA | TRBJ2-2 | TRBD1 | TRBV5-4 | TGTGCCAGCAGCTTGGGTCGGGAAGGGGGCCTCGGGGAGCTGTTTTTT | CASSLGREGGLGELFF
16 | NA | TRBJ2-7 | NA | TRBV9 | TGTGCCAGCAGCGTAGCTACCCGCGGGCAGGCCGGCGAGCAGTACTTC | CASSVATRGQAGEQYF
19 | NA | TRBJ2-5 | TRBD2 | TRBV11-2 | TGTGCCAGCAGCTTAGATAGGTTAGGTAGACTAGCGTACCAAGAGACCCAGTACTTC | CASSLDRLGRLAYQETQYF
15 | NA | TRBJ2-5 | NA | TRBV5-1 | TGCGCCAGCAGCGTGGGCAGGGGCTATCAAGAGACCCAGTACTTC | CASSVGRGYQETQYF
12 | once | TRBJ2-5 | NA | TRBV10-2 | TGCGCCAGCTCGCACAGCCAAGAGACCCAGTACTTC | CASSHSQETQYF
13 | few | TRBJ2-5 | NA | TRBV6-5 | TGTGCCAGCAGTTACTCTAGAGGAGAGACCCAGTACTTC | CASSYSRGETQYF
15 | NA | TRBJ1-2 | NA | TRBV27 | TGTGCCAGCAGTTCCTTTATTGGGGGCAGGTATGGCTACACCTTC | CASSSFIGGRYGYTF
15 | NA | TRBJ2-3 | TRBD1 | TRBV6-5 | TGTGCCAGCAGTTACGGGGACAGGGCCCCAGATACGCAGTATTTT | CASSYGDRAPDTQYF
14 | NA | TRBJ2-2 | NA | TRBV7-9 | TGTGCCAGCGAAGGGACTCCGAACACCGGGGAGCTGTTTTTT | CASEGTPNTGELFF
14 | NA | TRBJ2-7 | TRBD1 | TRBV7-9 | TGTGCCAGCAGAGGGGGACAGGGGCCCTACGAGCAGTACTTC | CASRGGQGPYEQYF
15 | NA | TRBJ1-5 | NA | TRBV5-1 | TGCGCCAGCAGCTTGGACGGAGGGGTGAGTGGGCCCCAGCATTTT | CASSLDGGVSGPQHF
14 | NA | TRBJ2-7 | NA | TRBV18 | TGTGCCAGCTCACCCGGACATTCGGGTCACGAGCAGTACTTC | CASSPGHSGHEQYF
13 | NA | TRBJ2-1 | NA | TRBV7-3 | TGTGCCAGCTCTGAGGTCCCGTCCGGTGAGCAGTTCTTC | CASSEVPSGEQFF
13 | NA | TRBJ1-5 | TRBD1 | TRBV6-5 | TGTGCCAGCAGGACAGGGGGCAATCAGCCCCAGCATTTT | CASRTGGNQPQHF
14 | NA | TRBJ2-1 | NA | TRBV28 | TGTGCCAGCAGTCGCCTAAGCTCCTACAATGAGCAGTTCTTC | CASSRLSSYNEQFF
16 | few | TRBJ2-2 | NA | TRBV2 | TGTGCCAGCAGGAACGGTATGGGGGCGTTCACCGGGGAGCTGTTTTTT | CASRNGMGAFTGELFF
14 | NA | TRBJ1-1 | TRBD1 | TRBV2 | TGTGCCAGCGGGATTAACAGGGGAAACACTGAAGCTTTCTTT | CASGINRGNTEAFF
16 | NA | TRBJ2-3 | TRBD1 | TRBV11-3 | TGTGCCAGCAGCCCTGGGGACAGGGTTGGGGCAGATACGCAGTATTTT | CASSPGDRVGADTQYF
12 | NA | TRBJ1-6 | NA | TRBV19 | TGTGCCAGTAGTATTTCCGCGGTGGCTCGTGGGTTT | CASSISAVARGF
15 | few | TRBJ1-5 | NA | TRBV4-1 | TGCGCCAGCAGCCAAGATAGGACAGAGAATCAGCCCCAGCATTTT | CASSQDRTENQPQHF
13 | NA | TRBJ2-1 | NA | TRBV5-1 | TGCGCCAGCAGCTTGATAGTCATTAATGAGCAGTTCTTC | CASSLIVINEQFF
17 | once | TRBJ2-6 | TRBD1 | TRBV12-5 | TGTGCTAGTGGCCGGGACAGGGGGCGGACTGGGGCCAACGTCCTGACTTTC | CASGRDRGRTGANVLTF
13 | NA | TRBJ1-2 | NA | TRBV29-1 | TGCAGCGTTACTTGGGGCATTAACTATGGCTACACCTTC | CSVTWGINYGYTF
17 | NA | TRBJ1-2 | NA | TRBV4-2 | TGTGCCAGCAGCCAAATAGCCCCAGGGCTTTGGACGTGGGGCTACACCTTC | CASSQIAPGLWTWGYTF
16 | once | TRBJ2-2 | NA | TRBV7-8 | TGTGCCAGCAGCTTTAGTCAGGGGGGTTACACCGGGGAGCTGTTTTTT | CASSFSQGGYTGELFF
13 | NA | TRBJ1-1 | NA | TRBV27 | TGTGCCAGCAGTTCTCGAGGGGGAACTGAAGCTTTCTTT | CASSSRGGTEAFF